This note documents a single T cell receptor (beta chain) sequence. Its antigen is as yet unknown. Assay used: immunoSEQ multiplex PCR; TCRdb lists only in-frame clones, some missing. The sample carries more than 110,000 clones, more than 70% recorded once. These data are taken from a study of T cell responses to AZD1222 COVID-19 vaccine. There are 16 residues in the CDR3. With V trimmed by 1 base and J by 1 base, 3 bases remained unmatched. Germline CDR1 and CDR2: SGHNT and YYREEE (reference sequence). Study results and limitations: Reportedly, close to half of spike-specific TCRs are directed against unmutated variant regions. Donors were largely white British and mainly female; clonal diversity was possibly underestimated. Vaccine-associated CD4 TCRs spanned spike, dominant at 160-218 and 743-854.

The sample here was peripheral blood, taken 28 days after the second AZD1222 dose. The genes are TRBV5-4 and TRBJ2-3; 10 bases line up with TRBD2. This TCR derives from an adult who received the AZD1222 COVID-19 vaccine. This chain's CDR3 is CASSLLSGGGTDTQYF. The CDR3 DNA reads TGTGCCAGCAGCTTGCTCAGCGGGGGGGGCACAGATACGCAGTATTTT. The full variable domain, with the rest looked up from reference TRBV5-4 and TRBJ2-3, is ETGVTQSPTHLIKTRGQQVTLRCSSQSGHNTVSWYQQALGQGPQFIFQYYREEENGRGNFPPRFSGLQFPNYSSELNVNALELDDSALYLCASSLLSGGGTDTQYFGPGTRLTVL.